This T cell receptor beta chain was documented in a study of CD8 T cells in ankylosing spondylitis. A single record per CDR3 protein comes from TCRdb applying MiXCR to the 5' RACE reads. The sample yields fewer than 250,000 distinct CDR3 sequences, roughly 32% seen once. V shed 6 bases and J 3 bases; nucleotides not matched to a gene: 1. The CDR3 runs to 13 residues. Details on this clonotype: Its matching antigen is unknown.

Findings and limits, study-wide: A TCR beta motif of eight highly homologous variants appeared characteristic of ankylosing spondylitis blood.

V is TRBV12-3 or TRBV12-4 and J is TRBJ1-5; 8 bases agree with TRBD1. The TCR comes from a male donor with ankylosing spondylitis or in good health (not recorded which). The specimen was blood, either unsorted or a sorted T cell fraction (not recorded which). The CDR3 reads CASRGQDNQPQHF. The CDR3 DNA sequence: TGTGCCAGCAGGGGACAGGACAATCAGCCCCAGCATTTT.